This T cell receptor (beta chain) was recovered during a study of blood T cell repertoires in COVID-19 (dated by TCRdb to between 2020 and 2021). For the wider study: Samples from collaborators originated in the United States, Italy and Spain and spanned both the acute and convalescent phases of COVID-19. The material from the prospective study consisted of cDNA or gDNA derived from T cells, B-cell-depleted T cells, or PBMCs. The dataset comprised deeply sampled blood TCRbeta repertoires from subjects exposed to, actively infected with, or recovered from COVID-19. The repertoires were made available in a free public database intended to serve as a resource for research on the immune response to SARS-CoV-2. The samples were drawn from the first 160 participants of the ongoing ImmuneRACE study and from roughly 1,300 subjects provided by 6 global collaborators. Nearly every sample came with metadata listing a de-identified subject ID, COVID-19 status, age in years and sex. Where HLA class I and class II types were available, the types were taken from metadata supplied by the sample provider, not from assay-based typing.

Whole blood was collected in K2EDTA tubes by collaborating institutions according to the institutions' own protocols. For TCRbeta analysis, collaborators shipped samples as frozen whole blood, isolated PBMCs, or DNA extracted from either of those sample types. The CDR3 runs 14 residues from the cysteine to the phenylalanine. Just CDR3 DNA is preserved here, 42 bases in frame from base 1. CDR1 and CDR2 are read off the germline V gene as SGHRS and YFSETQ. Relative to germline, V is missing 7 bases and J is missing 1 base, with 4 bases of the junction outside any gene match. TCRbeta CDR3 regions were amplified from genomic DNA using the immunoSEQ Assay, a bias-controlled multiplex PCR. For the original study's pipeline: The number of nucleated cells in each sample was estimated from the amplification of reference gene primers within the assay. To quantify the absolute abundance of each unique TCRbeta CDR3 rearrangement, sequence reads were collapsed and filtered. For each sample, productive Simpson clonality was calculated as the square root of Simpson's diversity index over productive rearrangements. The clones in this table, taken by TCRdb from immuneACCESS, are in-frame only. Not every clone is retained; where verified, under half of the shortfall comes from an unresolved V gene, and the cause of the rest is unknown. The DNA was the basis for D and trimming; V, J and clone size are from that table. The sample table holds about 63,000 clones, of which approximately 92% were seen once. The leading ten clones occupy 4.6% of the sample.

Turning to this clone: Its antigen has not been determined. No base-level quality is on record; no much larger clone is a single base apart.

General study outcomes and caveats: How much clinical and demographic metadata was included differed by source and by participant, and the metadata was provided uncurated.

The sequenced material came from peripheral blood. The V gene is TRBV5-1 and the J gene is TRBJ2-5, with TRBD2 identical over 10 junction bases. The sequence was collected from a man aged 45-65 years with active COVID-19. The CDR3 loop reads CASAGTSVQETQYF. The DNA reads as follows: TGCGCCAGCGCCGGGACTAGCGTCCAAGAGACCCAGTACTTC.